These T cell receptor beta chains were read from a single sample in a study of HIV-infected patients and healthy controls. One entry per CDR3 protein, called by TCRdb with MiXCR from the 5' RACE reads. The top ten hold about 1.3% of the sample, which has about 64,000 distinct CDR3 sequences, approximately 21% seen once. Sequencing used CD4+ T cells from blood. Every receptor here comes from a human donor in good health. Each CDR3 is given with its conserved first and last residue. The D gene is left open where the match is weak. Not every row has a clone size; where given, it reads once, few, many or a size class.

>TRBJ2-7|14|TRBV6-5|.|many
TGTGCCAGCAGTTACAGAGACAGTCCCGTCGGTCTGTTCTTC
CASSYRDSPVGLFF
>TRBJ2-3|15|TRBV20-1|TRBD1|many
TGCAGTGCGGCTAAGAGGGGACAGGGTGGAGATACGCAGTATTTT
CSAAKRGQGGDTQYF
>TRBJ1-4|16|TRBV27|TRBD1|.
TGTGCCAGCAGCAAGGGGGCGTTGAGGACTAATGAAAAACTGTTTTTT
CASSKGALRTNEKLFF
>TRBJ1-2|14|TRBV6-5|TRBD1|many
TGTGCCAGCAGCTGGGACAGGCTGTACTATGGCTACACCTTC
CASSWDRLYYGYTF
>TRBJ2-5|13|TRBV7-8|.|.
TGTGCCAGCAGCTCGGCTCGCCAAGAGACCCAGTACTTC
CASSSARQETQYF
>TRBJ1-1|16|TRBV28|.|many
TGTGCCAGCAGTTCATCCTGGGCCGGGGGAAACGGTGAAGCTTTCTTT
CASSSSWAGGNGEAFF
>TRBJ1-2|15|TRBV4-3|TRBD1|.
TGCGCCAGCAGCCAAGTGGCGGGACAGAGCTATGGCTACACCTTC
CASSQVAGQSYGYTF
>TRBJ1-4|17|TRBV6-5|TRBD1|.
TGTGCCAGCAGATACTATAGTAGACAGGGGGCGAATGAAAAACTGTTTTTT
CASRYYSRQGANEKLFF
>TRBJ1-5|13|TRBV20-1|.|.
TGCAGTGCTAGAGATCGAGGGGGTCAGCCCCAGCATTTT
CSARDRGGQPQHF
>TRBJ1-4|14|TRBV6-1|TRBD1|few
TGTGCCAGCAGTCCAGACAGGGTTAGTGAAAAACTGTTTTTT
CASSPDRVSEKLFF
>TRBJ1-3|17|TRBV10-3|.|many
TGTGCGGTCCGAAATCTAGCGCGGGACAAACCTGGAAACACCATATATTTT
CAVRNLARDKPGNTIYF
>TRBJ1-2|17|TRBV28|.|few
TGTGCCAGCAGTTCCTCCTCCAGGGGACGGGGTAACTATGGCTACACCTTC
CASSSSSRGRGNYGYTF
>TRBJ1-1|15|TRBV7-9|TRBD1|many
TGTGCCAGCAGCTTAGACAGGGGGCTTAACACTGAAGCTTTCTTT
CASSLDRGLNTEAFF
>TRBJ2-3|15|TRBV29-1|.|.
TGCAGCGTTGAAGATCGGGCGCGTAGCACAGATACGCAGTATTTT
CSVEDRARSTDTQYF
>TRBJ1-5|16|TRBV6-1|TRBD1|.
TGTGCCACCCGCGACAGGGATGGGTATAGCAATCAGCCCCAGCATTTT
CATRDRDGYSNQPQHF